Below are 23 T cell receptor beta chains sequenced from a single sample in a study of response to subunit inactivated influenza vaccine. TCRdb reanalysed the RT-PCR reads using MiXCR and keeps one entry per CDR3 protein. The sample yields 500,000 to 550,000 distinct CDR3 sequences, under 9% seen once. The specimen was PBMCs from blood, collected 23 to 25 months after vaccination. The source of these receptors is a man aged 45 to 75 who received an inactivated influenza vaccine.

This clonotype turned up a few times. V and J are TRBV20-1 and TRBJ2-3, with 14 bases lining up with TRBD2. V was clipped by 1 base and J by 4 bases; unmatched bases: 4. Germline assignment: CDR1 DFQATT and CDR2 SNEGSKA (reference sequence). CDR3 length: 16 residues. DNA for the CDR3: TGCAGTGCTAGAGGGACTAGCGGGAGGTGGTCAGATACGCAGTATTTT. This translates into CSARGTSGRWSDTQYF.

V is TRBV10-2 and J is TRBJ1-1, with TRBD1 as a possible D gene (5 bases). The length of the CDR3 is 13 residues. Per germline, CDR1 WSHSY and CDR2 SAAADI. Deletions cut 6 bases from V and 9 bases from J, with 17 bases between. The CDR3 DNA reads as TGCGCCAGCAGGTCCACAGGAGGGGCTCAAGCTTTCTTT. It encodes CASRSTGGAQAFF.

This clonotype appeared a few times. The V call is TRBV29-1, the J call TRBJ2-1; 9 bases fit TRBD2. The germline V gene has CDR1 SQVTM and CDR2 ANQGSEA. This CDR3 has 17 residues. V lost 4 bases to trimming and J lost 1 base; unmatched junction nucleotides: 11. This CDR3 reads CSVVWTSVVLSYNEQFF. CDR3 nucleotides: TGCAGCGTTGTGTGGACTAGCGTGGTTCTTTCCTACAATGAGCAGTTCTTC.

A few counts support this clonotype. This rearrangement joins TRBV7-2 to TRBJ2-7; 7 positions agree with TRBD2. Trimming took 5 bases from V and 0 from J; bases not matched to a gene: 10. From germline, CDR1 is SGHTA and CDR2 FQGNSA. The CDR3 extends over 16 amino acids. CDR3: CASSPSGGRSSYEQYF. The DNA of the CDR3 is TGTGCCAGCAGCCCTTCTGGCGGGAGAAGCTCCTACGAGCAGTACTTC.

This clonotype was observed a handful of times. This sequence joins TRBV10-3 and TRBJ1-3; D is unclear. Germline V gene sequence: CDR1 ENHRY, CDR2 SYGVKD. The CDR3 is 16 amino acids. V was clipped by 7 bases and J by 3 bases, with 19 bases between them. This chain's CDR3 is CAITSGRPVIGNTIYF. The CDR3 DNA follows: TGTGCCATCACCTCGGGCAGGCCTGTTATTGGAAACACCATATATTTT.

This clonotype was observed a handful of times. The genes are TRBV29-1 and TRBJ1-1, with D unclear. The V gene's germline CDR1 is SQVTM and CDR2 ANQGSEA. The V end was cut by 4 bases, the J end by 0 bases, with 18 bases between. The CDR3 is 16 residues long. The CDR3 here is CSVGSPGWPLNTEAFF. DNA for the CDR3: TGCAGCGTTGGGTCGCCGGGGTGGCCTCTGAACACTGAAGCTTTCTTT.

The J gene is TRBJ2-7, the V gene TRBV27; TRBD2 agrees at 10 bases. Germline-derived CDR1 and CDR2 are MNHEY and SMNVEV (reference sequence). V lost 6 bases and J lost 2; bases outside the gene matches: 10. The CDR3 extends over 16 amino acids. This chain's CDR3 is CASSRAPSGGTYEQYF. CDR3 bases: TGTGCCAGCAGCCGTGCCCCTAGCGGGGGTACCTACGAGCAGTACTTC.

This clonotype was detected ten times or more. The CDR3 region is CASSFATGQGTEAFF. CDR3 coding DNA: TGTGCCAGCAGCTTTGCGACCGGACAGGGAACTGAAGCTTTCTTT. The J gene is TRBJ1-1, the V gene TRBV7-2, with 8 bases matching TRBD1. Germline-derived CDR1 and CDR2 are SGHTA and FQGNSA. This CDR3 spans 15 amino acids. V was clipped by 3 bases and J by 5 bases; unmatched bases: 8.

This clonotype has more than one count but fewer than ten. The chain recombines TRBV7-7 with TRBJ2-1, with 8 bases lining up with TRBD2. The CDR3 loop spans 14 amino acids. The V gene end was trimmed by 4 bases and the J gene end by 8 bases; junction bases not matched to a gene: 7. CDR1 and CDR2 (germline): SSHAT, FNYEAQ (reference sequence). CDR3 loop: CASSSGGGMDEQFF. In DNA, the CDR3 is TGTGCCAGCAGCTCCGGGGGGGGCATGGATGAGCAGTTCTTC.

V gene TRBV7-3 combines with J gene TRBJ2-1; a weak D match, TRBD2 (9 bases). With 5 bases removed from V and 0 bases from J, the gap between germline ends came to 26 bases. This CDR3 spans 20 amino acids. Per germline, CDR1 SGHTA and CDR2 FQGTGA. The CDR3 nucleotides are TGTGCCAGCAGCCGGTCCGGGACAGGACTAGCGTGGAGCTCCTACAATGAGCAGTTCTTC. Translated, it gives CASSRSGTGLAWSSYNEQFF.

The table lists this clonotype with a few counts. V gene TRBV20-1 combines with J gene TRBJ2-5; possible D gene TRBD1, 5 bases. V lost 4 bases and J lost 1, with 13 bases in between. The CDR3 is 14 residues long. The V gene's germline CDR1 is DFQATT and CDR2 SNEGSKA (reference sequence). The CDR3 sequence: CSATALGVQETQYF. CDR3 coding DNA: TGCAGTGCTACCGCTTTAGGGGTCCAAGAGACCCAGTACTTC.

This clonotype occurred a few times. The chain has TRBV4-2 and TRBJ2-3; 9 bases are shared with TRBD2. V shed 0 bases, J shed 6 bases, and the junction held 4 bases outside the gene matches. The CDR3 extends over 15 amino acids. CDR1 is LGHNA, CDR2 YNFKEQ, per germline. The CDR3: CASSQEAGGLDTQYF. As DNA, the CDR3 is TGTGCCAGCAGCCAAGAGGCGGGGGGGCTCGATACGCAGTATTTT.

This clonotype has more than one count but fewer than ten. The chain employs TRBV21-1 and TRBJ1-5. TRBV21-1 is marked as a pseudogene. CDR3 length: 15 residues. CDR3 bases: TGTGCCAGCAGAGTGACCGGACATAGCAATCAGCCCCAGCATTTT. This translates into CASRVTGHSNQPQHF.

This chain joins TRBV28 and TRBJ2-2, with unresolved D. Germline assignment: CDR1 MDHEN and CDR2 SYDVKM. This CDR3 has 16 amino acids. The germline V and J ends were trimmed by 7 bases and 4 bases, with 19 bases remaining between them. CDR3 DNA: TGTGCCAGCACCTTAACGGCGGTCTTTTCCACCGGGGAGCTGTTTTTT. This gives the protein CASTLTAVFSTGELFF. Filled out from reference TRBV28 and TRBJ2-2, the complete variable domain reads DVKVTQSSRYLVKRTGEKVFLECVQDMDHENMFWYRQDPGLGLRLIYFSYDVKMKEKGDIPEGYSVSREKKERFSLILESASTNQTSMYLCASTLTAVFSTGELFFGEGSRLTVL.

This chain joins TRBV5-1 and TRBJ1-6; the D is unclear. CDR1 and CDR2 (germline): SGHRS, YFSETQ. The CDR3 loop spans 12 amino acids. V was cut by 3 bases and J by 8 bases, with 6 bases left in between. The CDR3 spells CASSSPDSPLHF. CDR3 sequence (DNA): TGCGCCAGCAGCTCCCCGGATTCACCCCTCCACTTT.

V gene TRBV7-8 combines with J gene TRBJ2-2; D possibly uses TRBD1 or TRBD2 (5 bases each). From germline, CDR1 is SGHVS and CDR2 FQNEAQ. V was cut by 2 bases and J by 4 bases, with 11 bases left in between. The CDR3 contains 15 residues. Here the CDR3 DNA reads TGTGCCAGCAGCTTAAAGGGACCAACCACCGGGGAGCTGTTTTTT. This encodes CASSLKGPTTGELFF.

The CDR3 loop reads CASSLIGWLLGSNTGELFF. In DNA form, the CDR3 reads TGTGCCAGCAGCCTCATTGGTTGGTTACTAGGGAGTAACACCGGGGAGCTGTTTTTT. The J gene is TRBJ2-2, the V gene TRBV4-2; perhaps TRBD2 as D (5 bases). Germline loops: CDR1 LGHNA, CDR2 YNFKEQ. V lost 4 bases and J lost 2, with 23 bases in between. The CDR3 is made up of 19 amino acids.

There are a few counts of this clonotype. The V call is TRBV4-1, the J call TRBJ1-4; D is ambiguous. In germline, CDR1 is MGHRA, CDR2 YSYEKL. V gave up 0 bases and J gave up 4 bases, with 12 bases separating them. This CDR3 is built from 16 residues. The CDR3 loop is CASSQDHGRGNEKLFF. Written as DNA, the CDR3 is TGCGCCAGCAGCCAAGATCACGGACGTGGTAATGAAAAACTGTTTTTT.

There are many counts of this clonotype. Here the CDR3 reads CSVGTHRGYEQYF. CDR3 DNA: TGCAGCGTTGGGACCCACAGGGGTTACGAGCAGTACTTC. The rearrangement joins TRBV29-1 to TRBJ2-7, with 7 bases aligning to TRBD1. Trimming took 4 bases from V and 4 from J; bases not matched to a gene: 7. This CDR3 region has 13 residues. The germline CDR1 and CDR2 sequences are SQVTM and ANQGSEA.

J is TRBJ1-2 and V is TRBV6-1; 9 bases are shared with TRBD1. J was trimmed by 4 bases and V by 8 bases; bases with no gene match: 14. Germline-derived CDR1 and CDR2 are MNHNS and SASEGT. The CDR3 has 16 amino acids. CDR3 coding DNA: TGTGCCAGCGCGATCGATCACAGGGGGCGCATCTATGGCTACACCTTC. Protein sequence: CASAIDHRGRIYGYTF.

This clonotype occurred a few times. The chain combines TRBV4-1 with TRBJ2-1; 7 positions match TRBD2. CDR3 length: 15 residues. The V segment lost 5 bases and the J segment 4 bases; nucleotides outside the gene matches: 8. CDR1 is MGHRA and CDR2 is YSYEKL in the germline V gene. As DNA, the CDR3 is TGCGCCAGCAGCAAAGCGGGGCCGAGGTACAATGAGCAGTTCTTC. It encodes CASSKAGPRYNEQFF.

The J gene is TRBJ2-2, the V gene TRBV5-6; D may be TRBD2 (5 bases). The CDR3 spans 16 residues. V lost 2 bases to trimming and J lost 2 bases, with 13 bases between them. Germline CDR1 is SGHDT and CDR2 is YYEEEE. This CDR3 is CASSLGRLTNTGELFF. In DNA form, the CDR3 reads TGTGCCAGCAGCTTAGGCCGACTAACAAACACCGGGGAGCTGTTTTTT.

As to this clonotype: One end of the junction is discordant with germline, which a read error may explain. The chain employs TRBV4-2 and TRBJ2-5; 8 nucleotides align to TRBD1. The CDR3 covers 15 residues. Germline V CDR1 and CDR2: LGHNA, YNFKEQ. Here the CDR3 DNA reads TGTGCCGGCAGCCCAGAGAGGACAGGGCACGAGACCCAGTACTTC. Its translation is CAGSPERTGHETQYF.